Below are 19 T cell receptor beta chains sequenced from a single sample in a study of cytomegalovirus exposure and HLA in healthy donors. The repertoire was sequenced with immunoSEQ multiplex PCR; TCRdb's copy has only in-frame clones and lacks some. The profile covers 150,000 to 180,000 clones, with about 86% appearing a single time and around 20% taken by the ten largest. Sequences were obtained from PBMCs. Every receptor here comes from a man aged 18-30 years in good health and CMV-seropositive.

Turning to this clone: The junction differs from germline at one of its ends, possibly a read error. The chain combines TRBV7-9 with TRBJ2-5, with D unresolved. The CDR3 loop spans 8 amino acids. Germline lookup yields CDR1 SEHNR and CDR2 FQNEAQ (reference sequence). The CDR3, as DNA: TGTGCCAGCAGCCCCTACCACTTC. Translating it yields CASSPYHF.

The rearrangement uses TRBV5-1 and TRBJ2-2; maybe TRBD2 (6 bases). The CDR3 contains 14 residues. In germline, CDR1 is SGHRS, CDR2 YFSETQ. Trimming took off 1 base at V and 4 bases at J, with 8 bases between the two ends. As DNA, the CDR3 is TGCGCCAGCAGCTTGCTGGGACTCACCGGGGAGCTGTTTTTT. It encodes CASSLLGLTGELFF.

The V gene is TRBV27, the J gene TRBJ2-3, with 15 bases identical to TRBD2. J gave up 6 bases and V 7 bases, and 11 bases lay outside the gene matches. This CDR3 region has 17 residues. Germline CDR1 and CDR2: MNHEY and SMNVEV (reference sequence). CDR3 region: CASNPGLAGGLGDTQYF. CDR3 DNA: TGTGCCAGCAATCCCGGACTAGCGGGGGGGCTTGGGGATACGCAGTATTTT.

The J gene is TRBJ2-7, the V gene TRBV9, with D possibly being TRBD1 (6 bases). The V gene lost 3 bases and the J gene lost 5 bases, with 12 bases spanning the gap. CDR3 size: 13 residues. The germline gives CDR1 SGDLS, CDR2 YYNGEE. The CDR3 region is CASSGTAPHEQYF. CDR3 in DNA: TGTGCCAGCAGCGGGACAGCCCCTCACGAGCAGTACTTC.

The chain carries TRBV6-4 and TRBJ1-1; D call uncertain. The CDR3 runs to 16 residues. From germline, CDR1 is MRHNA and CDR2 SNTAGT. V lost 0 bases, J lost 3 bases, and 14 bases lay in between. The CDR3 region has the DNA TGTGCCAGCAGTGACTCCTCACTGGGAGAGGACACTGAAGCTTTCTTT. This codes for CASSDSSLGEDTEAFF.

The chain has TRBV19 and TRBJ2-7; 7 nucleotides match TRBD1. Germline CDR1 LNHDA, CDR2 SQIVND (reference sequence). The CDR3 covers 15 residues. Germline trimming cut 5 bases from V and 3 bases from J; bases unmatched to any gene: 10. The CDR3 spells CASSLKAGTDYEQYF. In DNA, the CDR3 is TGTGCCAGTAGTCTAAAAGCCGGGACAGACTACGAGCAGTACTTC.

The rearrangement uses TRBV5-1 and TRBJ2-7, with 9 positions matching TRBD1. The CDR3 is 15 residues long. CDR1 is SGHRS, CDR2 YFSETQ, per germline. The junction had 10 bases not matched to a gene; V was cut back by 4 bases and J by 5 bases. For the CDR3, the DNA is TGCGCCAGCAGCCGCACCGGGACAGGGATCGACGAGCAGTACTTC. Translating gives CASSRTGTGIDEQYF.

This CDR3 is CASSVSPSSYNEQFF. The CDR3 region has the DNA TGTGCCAGCAGCGTCTCGCCGAGCTCCTACAATGAGCAGTTCTTC. The V gene is TRBV9, the J gene TRBJ2-1; D uncertain. Trimming pared 2 bases from V and 0 bases from J, leaving 9 bases between. Germline loops: CDR1 SGDLS, CDR2 YYNGEE. The length of the CDR3 is 15 residues.

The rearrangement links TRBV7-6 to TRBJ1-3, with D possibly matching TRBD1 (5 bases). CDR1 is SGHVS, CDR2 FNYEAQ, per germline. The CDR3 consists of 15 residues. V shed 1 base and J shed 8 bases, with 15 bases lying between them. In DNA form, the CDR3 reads TGTGCCAGCAGCTTAGACGCGGGGACGGCTGACACCATATATTTT. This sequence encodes CASSLDAGTADTIYF.

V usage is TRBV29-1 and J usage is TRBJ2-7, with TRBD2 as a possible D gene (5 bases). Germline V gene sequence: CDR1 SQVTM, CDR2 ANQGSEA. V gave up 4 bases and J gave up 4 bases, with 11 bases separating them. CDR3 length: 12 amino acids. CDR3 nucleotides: TGCAGCGTTGCGGGGAAATTTTACGAGCAGTACTTC. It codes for CSVAGKFYEQYF.

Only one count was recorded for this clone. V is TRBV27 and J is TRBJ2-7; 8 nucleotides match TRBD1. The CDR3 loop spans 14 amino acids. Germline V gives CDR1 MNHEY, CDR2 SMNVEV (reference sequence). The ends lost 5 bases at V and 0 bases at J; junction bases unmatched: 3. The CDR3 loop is CASSAQGDSYEQYF. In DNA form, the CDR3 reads TGTGCCAGCAGTGCACAGGGGGACTCCTACGAGCAGTACTTC.

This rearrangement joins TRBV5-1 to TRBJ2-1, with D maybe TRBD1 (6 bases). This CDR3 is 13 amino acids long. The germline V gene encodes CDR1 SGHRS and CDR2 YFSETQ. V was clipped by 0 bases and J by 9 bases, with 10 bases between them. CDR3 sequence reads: CASSLEPRGEQFF. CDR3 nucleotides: TGCGCCAGCAGCTTGGAACCCAGGGGTGAGCAGTTCTTC.

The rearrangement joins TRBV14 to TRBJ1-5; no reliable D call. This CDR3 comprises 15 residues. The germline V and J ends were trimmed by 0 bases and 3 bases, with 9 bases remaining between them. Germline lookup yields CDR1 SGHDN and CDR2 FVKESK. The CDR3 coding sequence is TGTGCCAGCAGCCAAGATCCCAGGCTCAATCAGCCCCAGCATTTT. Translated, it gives CASSQDPRLNQPQHF. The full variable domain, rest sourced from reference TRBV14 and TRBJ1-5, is EAGVTQFPSHSVIEKGQTVTLRCDPISGHDNLYWYRRVMGKEIKFLLHFVKESKQDESGMPNNRFLAERTGGTYSTLKVQPAELEDSGVYFCASSQDPRLNQPQHFGDGTRLSIL.

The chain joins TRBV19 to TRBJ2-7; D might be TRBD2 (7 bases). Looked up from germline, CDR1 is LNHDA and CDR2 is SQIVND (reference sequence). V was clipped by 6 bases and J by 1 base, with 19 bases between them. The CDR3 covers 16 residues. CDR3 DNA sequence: TGTGCCAGTAGCCCGAAGGGGGGGAAAGGATCCTACGAGCAGTACTTC. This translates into CASSPKGGKGSYEQYF.

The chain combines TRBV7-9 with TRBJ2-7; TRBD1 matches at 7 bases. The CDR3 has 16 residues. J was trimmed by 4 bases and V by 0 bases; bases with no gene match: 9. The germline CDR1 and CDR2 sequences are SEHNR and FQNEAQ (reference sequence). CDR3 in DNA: TGTGCCAGCAGCTTAGCCCGTCGACAGGGCCTTTACGAGCAGTACTTC. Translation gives CASSLARRQGLYEQYF.

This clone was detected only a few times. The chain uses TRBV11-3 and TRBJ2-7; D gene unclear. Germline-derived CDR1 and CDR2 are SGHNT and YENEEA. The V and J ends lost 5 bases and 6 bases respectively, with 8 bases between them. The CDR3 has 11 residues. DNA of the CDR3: TGTGCCAGCAGCCCGGGTGGCGAGCAGTACTTC. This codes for CASSPGGEQYF.

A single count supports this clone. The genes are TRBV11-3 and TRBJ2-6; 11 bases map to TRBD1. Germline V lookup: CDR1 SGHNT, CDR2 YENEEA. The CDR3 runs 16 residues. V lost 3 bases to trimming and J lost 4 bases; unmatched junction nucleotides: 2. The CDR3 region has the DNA TGTGCCAGCAGCTTGGACAGGGGGCCCGGGGCCAACGTCCTGACTTTC. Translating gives CASSLDRGPGANVLTF.

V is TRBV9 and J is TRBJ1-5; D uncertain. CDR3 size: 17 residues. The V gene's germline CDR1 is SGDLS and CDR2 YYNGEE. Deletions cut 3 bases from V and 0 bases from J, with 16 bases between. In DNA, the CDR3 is TGTGCCAGCAGCGGCACTTCGCTTCTCGATAGCAATCAGCCCCAGCATTTT. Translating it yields CASSGTSLLDSNQPQHF.

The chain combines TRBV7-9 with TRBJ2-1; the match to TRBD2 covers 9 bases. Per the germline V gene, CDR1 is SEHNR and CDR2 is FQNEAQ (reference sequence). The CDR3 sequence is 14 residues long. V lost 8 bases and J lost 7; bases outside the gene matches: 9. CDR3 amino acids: CASLGGGAGNEQFF. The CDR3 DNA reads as TGTGCCAGCCTAGGCGGGGGGGCCGGGAATGAGCAGTTCTTC.